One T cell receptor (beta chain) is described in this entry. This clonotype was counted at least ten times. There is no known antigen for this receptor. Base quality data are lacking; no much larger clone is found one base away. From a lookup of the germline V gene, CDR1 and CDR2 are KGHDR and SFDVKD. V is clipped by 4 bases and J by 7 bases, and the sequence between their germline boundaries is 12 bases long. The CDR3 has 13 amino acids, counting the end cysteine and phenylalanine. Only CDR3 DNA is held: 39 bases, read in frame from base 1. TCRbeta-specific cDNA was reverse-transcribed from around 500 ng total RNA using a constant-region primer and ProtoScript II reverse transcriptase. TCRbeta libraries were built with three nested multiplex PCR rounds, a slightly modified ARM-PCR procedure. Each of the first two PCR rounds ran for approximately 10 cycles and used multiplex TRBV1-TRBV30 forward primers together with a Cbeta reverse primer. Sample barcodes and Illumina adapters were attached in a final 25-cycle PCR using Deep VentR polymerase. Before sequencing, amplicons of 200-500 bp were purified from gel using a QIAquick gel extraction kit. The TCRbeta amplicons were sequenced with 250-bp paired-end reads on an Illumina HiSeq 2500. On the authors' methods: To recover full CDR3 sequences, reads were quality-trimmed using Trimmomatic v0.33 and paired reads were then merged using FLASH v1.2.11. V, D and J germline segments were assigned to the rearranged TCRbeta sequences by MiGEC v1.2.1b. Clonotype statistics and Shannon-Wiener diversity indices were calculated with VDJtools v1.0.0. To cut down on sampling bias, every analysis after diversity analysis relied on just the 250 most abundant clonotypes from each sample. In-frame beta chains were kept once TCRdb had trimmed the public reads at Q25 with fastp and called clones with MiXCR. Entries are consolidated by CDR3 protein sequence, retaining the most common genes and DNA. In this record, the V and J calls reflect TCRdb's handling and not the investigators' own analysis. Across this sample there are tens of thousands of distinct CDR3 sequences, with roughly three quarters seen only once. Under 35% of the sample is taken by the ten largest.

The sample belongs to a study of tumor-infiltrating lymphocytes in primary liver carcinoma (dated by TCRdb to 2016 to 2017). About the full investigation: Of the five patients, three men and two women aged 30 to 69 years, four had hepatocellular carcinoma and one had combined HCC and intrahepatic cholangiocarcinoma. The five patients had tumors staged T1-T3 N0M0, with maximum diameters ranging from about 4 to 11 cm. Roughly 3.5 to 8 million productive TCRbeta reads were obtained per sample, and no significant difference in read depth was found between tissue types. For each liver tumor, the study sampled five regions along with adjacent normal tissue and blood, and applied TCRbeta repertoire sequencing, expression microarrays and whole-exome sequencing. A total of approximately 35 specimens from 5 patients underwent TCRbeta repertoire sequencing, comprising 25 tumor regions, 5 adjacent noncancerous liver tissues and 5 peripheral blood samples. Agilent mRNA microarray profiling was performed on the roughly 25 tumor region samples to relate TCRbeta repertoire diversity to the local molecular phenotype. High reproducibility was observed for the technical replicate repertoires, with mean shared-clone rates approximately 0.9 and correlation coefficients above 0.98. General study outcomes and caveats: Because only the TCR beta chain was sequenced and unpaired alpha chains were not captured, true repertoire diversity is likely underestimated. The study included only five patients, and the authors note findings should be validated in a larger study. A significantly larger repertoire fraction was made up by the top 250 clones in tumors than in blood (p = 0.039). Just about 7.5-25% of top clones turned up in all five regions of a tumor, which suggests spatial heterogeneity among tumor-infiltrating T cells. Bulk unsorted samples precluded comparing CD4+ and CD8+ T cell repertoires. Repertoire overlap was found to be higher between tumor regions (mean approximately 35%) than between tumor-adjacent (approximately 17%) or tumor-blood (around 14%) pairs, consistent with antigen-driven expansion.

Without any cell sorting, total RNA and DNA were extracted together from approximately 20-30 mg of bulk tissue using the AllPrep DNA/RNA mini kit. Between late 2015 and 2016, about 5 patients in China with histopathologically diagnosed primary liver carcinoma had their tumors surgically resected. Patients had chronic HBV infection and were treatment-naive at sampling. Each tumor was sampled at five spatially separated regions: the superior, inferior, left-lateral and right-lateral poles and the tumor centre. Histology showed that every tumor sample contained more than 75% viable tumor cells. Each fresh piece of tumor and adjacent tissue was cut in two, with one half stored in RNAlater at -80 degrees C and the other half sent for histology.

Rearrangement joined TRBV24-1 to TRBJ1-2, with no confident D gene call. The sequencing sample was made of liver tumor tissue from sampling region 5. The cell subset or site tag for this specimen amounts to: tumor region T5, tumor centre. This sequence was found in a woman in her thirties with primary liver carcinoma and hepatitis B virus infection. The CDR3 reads CATSDPMDLGYTF. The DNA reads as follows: TGTGCCACCAGTGACCCGATGGATCTTGGCTACACCTTC.